These 12 T cell receptor beta chains share one sample of origin, sequenced in a study of blood T cells in healthy people across ages (dated by TCRdb to between 2015 and 2017). Library construction relied on 5' RACE. The instrument given in TCRdb is Illumina HiSeq 2500. A second roughly 7 to 12 cycle PCR used a sample-barcoded 5' primer and a J-beta primer mix. The public sequencing data were trimmed at Q25 with fastp and processed into clonotypes with MiXCR by TCRdb, which kept only in-frame beta chains. Each CDR3 protein appears once, grouped with its most common genes and DNA. The sample data list approximately 850,000 distinct CDR3 sequences, and 58% of these were observed just once. Over 20% of the sample is taken by the ten largest. What was sequenced was blood. These receptor sequences come from a man younger than 40 in good health.

This chain connects TRBV6-6 to TRBJ2-7; 9 bases match TRBD1. Unmatched junction bases numbered 7, after V lost 7 bases and J lost 3 bases. This CDR3 spans 14 amino acids. Germline V gives CDR1 MNHNY, CDR2 SVGAGI (reference sequence). In DNA form, the CDR3 reads TGTGCCAGCAACCTGGGACAGGGTCTCTACGAGCAGTACTTC. Encoded protein: CASNLGQGLYEQYF.

The rearrangement links TRBV11-1 to TRBJ2-5; 8 bases agree with TRBD1. TRBJ2-7 explains the end of the DNA better; the J call may be wrong. CDR1 SGHAT and CDR2 FQDESV come from the germline V gene (reference sequence). The CDR3 spans 15 residues. The CDR3 protein is CASSLATGGRYEQYF. DNA for the CDR3: TGTGCCAGCAGCTTAGCAACAGGGGGTAGGTACGAGCAGTACTTC.

The chain joins TRBV7-2 to TRBJ2-3, with D possibly being TRBD2 (6 bases). The V and J ends lost 3 bases and 2 bases respectively, with 12 bases between them. The CDR3 sequence is 15 residues long. Germline-derived CDR1 and CDR2 are SGHTA and FQGNSA. CDR3 region: CASSFGGANTDTQYF. CDR3 sequence (DNA): TGTGCCAGCAGCTTCGGCGGGGCGAACACAGATACGCAGTATTTT.

The chain links TRBV12-3 or TRBV12-4 to TRBJ2-4, with 7 bases aligning to TRBD1. This CDR3 region has 16 residues. The junction had 7 bases not matched to a gene; V was cut back by 5 bases and J by 0 bases. The CDR3: CASSTAGTAAKNIQYF. The CDR3 nucleotides read TGTGCCAGCAGTACGGCCGGGACAGCAGCCAAAAACATTCAGTACTTC.

This clonotype was detected many times. The CDR3 loop reads CSARYQGDEAFF. The CDR3 nucleotides are TGCAGTGCTAGATATCAGGGGGATGAAGCTTTCTTT. The genes are TRBV20-1 and TRBJ1-1; 7 bases match TRBD1. The CDR3 spans 12 residues. Germline V lookup: CDR1 DFQATT, CDR2 SNEGSKA (reference sequence). The junction had 4 bases not matched to a gene; V was cut back by 2 bases and J by 7 bases.

This clonotype was counted between two and nine times. The CDR3 spells CASSQERLAGQETQYF. CDR3 DNA: TGTGCCAGCAGCCAAGAGCGTTTAGCGGGCCAAGAGACCCAGTACTTC. The rearrangement joins TRBV7-2 to TRBJ2-5; TRBD2 matches 7 bases. There are 16 residues in the CDR3. Trimming at V came to 5 bases and at J to 1 base, leaving 10 bases not matched to a gene. Germline lookup yields CDR1 SGHTA and CDR2 FQGNSA.

The chain is built from TRBV7-2 and TRBJ1-3; no clear D. The germline V and J ends were trimmed by 0 bases and 0 bases, with 6 bases remaining between them. The CDR3 contains 15 residues. Germline CDR1 SGHTA, CDR2 FQGNSA. The CDR3 DNA reads as TGTGCCAGCAGCTTAGCGCAGAGCTCTGGAAACACCATATATTTT. Translated, it gives CASSLAQSSGNTIYF.

The chain employs TRBV4-2 and TRBJ1-2; D possibly corresponds to TRBD1 (6 bases). V lost 4 bases to trimming and J lost 1 base, with 22 bases between them. The CDR3 is 18 residues long. CDR1 and CDR2 from the germline V gene are LGHNA and YNFKEQ. The CDR3 bases are TGTGCCAGCAGCCCCCTACCAAACAACAGGGAAATTAACTATGGCTACACCTTC. It encodes CASSPLPNNREINYGYTF.

The gene calls are TRBV20-1 and TRBJ2-7; TRBD1 agrees at 7 bases. Germline values: CDR1 DFQATT, CDR2 SNEGSKA (reference sequence). This CDR3 region has 13 residues. Trimming at V came to 6 bases and at J to 2 bases, leaving 7 bases not matched to a gene. The CDR3 sequence is CSAAQGIAYEQYF. For the CDR3, the DNA is TGCAGTGCCGCACAGGGGATCGCCTACGAGCAGTACTTC.

This clonotype was counted between two and nine times. The J gene is TRBJ2-5, the V gene TRBV28; 9 bases are a match to TRBD2. Germline assignment: CDR1 MDHEN and CDR2 SYDVKM. V lost 9 bases to trimming and J lost 1 base; unmatched junction nucleotides: 6. The CDR3 consists of 14 residues. The CDR3 is CASTSTSGQETQYF. The CDR3 bases are TGTGCCAGTACGTCGACTAGCGGCCAAGAGACCCAGTACTTC.

This clonotype came up a few times. The chain has TRBV7-9 and TRBJ1-1; D gene uncertain. CDR3 length: 15 amino acids. The germline gives CDR1 SEHNR, CDR2 FQNEAQ (reference sequence). The ends were cut back, 2 bases at V and 0 bases at J, with 10 bases in the middle. CDR3 sequence (DNA): TGTGCCAGCAGCTTAATGGGCAACATGAACACTGAAGCTTTCTTT. Encoded protein: CASSLMGNMNTEAFF.

This clonotype has only a few counts. J is TRBJ1-2 and V is TRBV6-6, with 11 bases lining up with TRBD1. CDR1 is MNHNY, CDR2 SVGAGI, per germline (reference sequence). The J segment lost 3 bases and the V segment lost 6 bases, leaving 3 bases of the junction unmatched. This CDR3 has 14 residues. CDR3 bases: TGTGCCAGCAGGAGGGGACAGGGGGACTATGGCTACACCTTC. It is translated as CASRRGQGDYGYTF.